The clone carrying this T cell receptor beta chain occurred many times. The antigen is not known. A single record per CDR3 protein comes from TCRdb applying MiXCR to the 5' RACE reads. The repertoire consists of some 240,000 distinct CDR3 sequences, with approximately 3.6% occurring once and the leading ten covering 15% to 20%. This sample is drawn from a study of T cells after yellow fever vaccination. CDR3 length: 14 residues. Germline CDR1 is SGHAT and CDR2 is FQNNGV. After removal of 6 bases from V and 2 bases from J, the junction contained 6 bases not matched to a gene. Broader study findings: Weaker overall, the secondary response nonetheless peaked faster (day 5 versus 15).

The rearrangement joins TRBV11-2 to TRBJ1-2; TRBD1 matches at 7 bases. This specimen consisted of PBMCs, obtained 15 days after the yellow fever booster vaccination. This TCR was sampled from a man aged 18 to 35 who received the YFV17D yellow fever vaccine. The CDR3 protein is CASRRTGVNYGYTF. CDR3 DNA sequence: TGTGCCAGCAGAAGAACAGGGGTGAACTATGGCTACACCTTC.